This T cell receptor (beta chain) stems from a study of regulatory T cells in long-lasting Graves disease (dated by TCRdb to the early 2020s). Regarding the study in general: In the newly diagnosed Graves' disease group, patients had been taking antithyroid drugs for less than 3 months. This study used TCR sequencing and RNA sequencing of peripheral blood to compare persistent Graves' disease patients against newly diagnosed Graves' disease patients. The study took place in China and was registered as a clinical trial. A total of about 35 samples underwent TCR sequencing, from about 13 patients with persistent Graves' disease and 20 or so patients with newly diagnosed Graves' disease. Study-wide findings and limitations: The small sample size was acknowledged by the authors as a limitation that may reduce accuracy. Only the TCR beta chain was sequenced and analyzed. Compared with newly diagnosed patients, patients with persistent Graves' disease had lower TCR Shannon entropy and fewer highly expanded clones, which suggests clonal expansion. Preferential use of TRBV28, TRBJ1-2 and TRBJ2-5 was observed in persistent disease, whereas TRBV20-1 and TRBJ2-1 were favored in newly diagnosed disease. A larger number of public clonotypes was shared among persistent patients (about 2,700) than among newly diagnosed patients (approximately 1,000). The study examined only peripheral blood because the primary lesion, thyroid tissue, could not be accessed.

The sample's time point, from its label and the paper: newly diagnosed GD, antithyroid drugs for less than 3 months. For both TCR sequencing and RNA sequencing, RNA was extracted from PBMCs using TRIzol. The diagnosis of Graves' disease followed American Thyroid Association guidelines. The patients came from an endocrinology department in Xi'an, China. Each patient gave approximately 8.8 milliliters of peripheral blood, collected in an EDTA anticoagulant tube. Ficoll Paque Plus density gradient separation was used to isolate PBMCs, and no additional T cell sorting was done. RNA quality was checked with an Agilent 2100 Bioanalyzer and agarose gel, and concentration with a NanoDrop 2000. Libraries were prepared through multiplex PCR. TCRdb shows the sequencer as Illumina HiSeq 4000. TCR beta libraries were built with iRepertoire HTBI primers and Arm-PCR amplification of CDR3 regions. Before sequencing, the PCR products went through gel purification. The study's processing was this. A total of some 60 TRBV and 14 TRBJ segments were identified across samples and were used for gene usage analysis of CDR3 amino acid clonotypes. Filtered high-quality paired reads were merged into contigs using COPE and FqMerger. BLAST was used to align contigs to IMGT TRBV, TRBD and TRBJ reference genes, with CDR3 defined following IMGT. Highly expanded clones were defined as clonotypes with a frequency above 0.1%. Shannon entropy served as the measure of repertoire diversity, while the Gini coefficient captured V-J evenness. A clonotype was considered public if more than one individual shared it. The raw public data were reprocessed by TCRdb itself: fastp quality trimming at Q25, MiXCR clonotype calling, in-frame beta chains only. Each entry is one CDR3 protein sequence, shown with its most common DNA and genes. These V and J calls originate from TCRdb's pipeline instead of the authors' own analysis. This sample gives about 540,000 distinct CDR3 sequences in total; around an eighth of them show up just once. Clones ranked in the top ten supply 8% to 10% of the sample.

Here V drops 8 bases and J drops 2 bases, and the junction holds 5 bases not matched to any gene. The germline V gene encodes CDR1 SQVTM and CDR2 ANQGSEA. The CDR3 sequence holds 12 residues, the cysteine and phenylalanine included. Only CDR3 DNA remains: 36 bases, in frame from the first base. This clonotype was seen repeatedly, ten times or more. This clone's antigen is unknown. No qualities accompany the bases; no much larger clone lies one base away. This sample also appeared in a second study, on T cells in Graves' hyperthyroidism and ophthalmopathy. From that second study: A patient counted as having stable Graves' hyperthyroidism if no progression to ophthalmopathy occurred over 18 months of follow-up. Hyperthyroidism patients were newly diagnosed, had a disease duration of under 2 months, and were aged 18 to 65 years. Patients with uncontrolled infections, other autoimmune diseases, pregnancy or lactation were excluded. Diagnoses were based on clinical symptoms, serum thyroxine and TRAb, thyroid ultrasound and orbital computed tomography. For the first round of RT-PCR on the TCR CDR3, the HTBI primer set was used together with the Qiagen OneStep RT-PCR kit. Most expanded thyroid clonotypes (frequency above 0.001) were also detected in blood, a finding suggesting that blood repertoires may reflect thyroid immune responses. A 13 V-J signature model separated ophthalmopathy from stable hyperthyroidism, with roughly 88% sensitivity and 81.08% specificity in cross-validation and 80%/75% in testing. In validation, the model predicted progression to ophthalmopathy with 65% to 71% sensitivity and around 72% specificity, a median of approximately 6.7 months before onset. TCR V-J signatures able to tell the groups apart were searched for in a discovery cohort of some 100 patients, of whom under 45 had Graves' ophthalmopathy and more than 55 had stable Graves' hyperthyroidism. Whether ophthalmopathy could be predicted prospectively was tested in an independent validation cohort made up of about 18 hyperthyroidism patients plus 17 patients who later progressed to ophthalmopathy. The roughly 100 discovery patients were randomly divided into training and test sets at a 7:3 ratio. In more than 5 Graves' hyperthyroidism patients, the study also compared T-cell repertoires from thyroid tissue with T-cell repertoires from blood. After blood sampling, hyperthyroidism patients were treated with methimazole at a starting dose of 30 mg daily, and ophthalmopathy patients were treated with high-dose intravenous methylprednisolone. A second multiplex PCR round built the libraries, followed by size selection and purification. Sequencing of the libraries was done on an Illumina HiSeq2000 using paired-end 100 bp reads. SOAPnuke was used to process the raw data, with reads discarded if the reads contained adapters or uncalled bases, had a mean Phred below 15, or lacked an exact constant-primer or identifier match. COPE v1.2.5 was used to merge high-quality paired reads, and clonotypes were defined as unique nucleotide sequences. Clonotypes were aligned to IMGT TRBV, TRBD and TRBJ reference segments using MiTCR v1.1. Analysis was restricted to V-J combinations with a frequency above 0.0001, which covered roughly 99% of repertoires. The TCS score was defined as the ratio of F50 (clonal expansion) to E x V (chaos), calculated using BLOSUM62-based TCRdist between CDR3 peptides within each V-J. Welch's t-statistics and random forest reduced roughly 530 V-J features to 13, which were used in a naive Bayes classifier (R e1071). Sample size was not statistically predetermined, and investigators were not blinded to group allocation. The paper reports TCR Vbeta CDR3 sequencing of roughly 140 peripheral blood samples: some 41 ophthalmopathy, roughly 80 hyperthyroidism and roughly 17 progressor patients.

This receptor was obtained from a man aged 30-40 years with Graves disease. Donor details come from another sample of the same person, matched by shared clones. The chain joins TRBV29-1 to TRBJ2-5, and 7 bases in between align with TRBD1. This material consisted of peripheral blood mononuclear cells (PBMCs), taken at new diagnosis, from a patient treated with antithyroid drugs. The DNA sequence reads TGCAGCATATCAGGGGGACAAGAGACCCAGTACTTC. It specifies CSISGGQETQYF.